These 20 T cell receptor beta chains came from one sample sequenced in a study of tissue T cells after allogeneic stem cell transplantation (dated by TCRdb to the early 2020s). The method behind the library was the immunoSEQ multiplex PCR assay. Sourced from immuneACCESS, this table was stored by TCRdb with only in-frame sequences that have V and J called. A share of the clones is absent; for the studies checked, an unresolved V gene accounts for under half, and the remainder has no known explanation. The sample profile shows roughly 45,000 clones; around 67% of them were found once. The top ten constitute about 0.7% of the sample. Material for sequencing was sorted cells pooled from one or two spleens. These receptor sequences come from a pool of C57BL/6 mice in good health.

In regard to this clone: The gene names here belong to mouse. The DNA ends 1 residue before the CDR3 does, and the rest of the CDR3 is filled in from the germline J gene. The chain has TRBV23 and TRBJ1-6; the D segment call TRBD1 is taken from the table without a DNA check. TRBJ1-6 has ORF status, its function being uncertain. Germline V gene lookup returns CDR1 KGHTA and CDR2 FQNQQP. This CDR3 is 14 amino acids long. The DNA read from the CDR3 is TGCTCCAGCAGGCGGGACAAGTATAATTCGCCCCTCTAC. It encodes CSSRRDKYNSPLY. The full CDR3 sequence reads CSSRRDKYNSPLYF.

In this sample, this clone turned up once. Gene labels here are mouse ones. Read coverage stops 1 residue before the CDR3 terminus; the germline J gene supplies the remainder. The gene calls are TRBV3 and TRBJ1-2; 7 nucleotides match TRBD1. The CDR3 sequence is 15 residues long. Germline V gene sequence: CDR1 SNHLY, CDR2 FYNGKV (reference sequence). V was pared by 4 bases and J by 0 bases, with 5 bases of the junction left unmatched. CDR3 DNA (partial): TGTGCCAGCAGCTATCCGGGACAGACAAACTCCGACTACACC. As protein: CASSYPGQTNSDYT. In full, the CDR3 reads CASSYPGQTNSDYTF. The full variable domain, completed using reference TRBV3 and TRBJ1-2, is GPKVLQIPSHQIIDMGQMVTLNCDPVSNHLYFYWYKQILGQQMEFLVNFYNGKVMEKSKLFKDQFSVERPDGSYFTLKIQPTALEDSAVYFCASSYPGQTNSDYTFGSGTRLLVI.

This clone has only one observation. Gene names follow the mouse nomenclature. The read falls 1 residue short of the CDR3 end, and the missing part is taken from the germline J gene. The V gene is TRBV13-1, the J gene TRBJ1-2; D unresolved. The germline gives CDR1 NSHNY, CDR2 SYGAGN. The CDR3 sequence is 14 residues long. Trimming cost V 0 bases and J 0 bases, with 6 bases left between them. The CDR3 region is CASSDVDSNSDYTF. The CDR3 DNA, read in part, is TGTGCCAGCAGTGATGTGGATTCAAACTCCGACTACACC.

About this clone: Gene names follow the mouse nomenclature. The read terminates 1 residue before the CDR3 end, so the remaining end is supplied by the germline J gene. V and J are TRBV5 and TRBJ2-5; TRBD1 agrees at 7 bases. The trim removed 3 bases at V and 2 bases at J, leaving 2 bases unmatched. This CDR3 contains 14 residues. Germline lookup yields CDR1 LGHNA and CDR2 YNLKQL (reference sequence). Partial CDR3 DNA: TGTGCCAGCAGCCAGACAGGGCCCCAAGACACCCAGTAC. The encoded protein is CASSQTGPQDTQY. The complete CDR3 sequence is CASSQTGPQDTQYF.

On this clone: The gene names given are mouse names. Read sequence stops 1 residue before the CDR3 end, and the germline J gene provides the missing end. The genes are TRBV12-1 and TRBJ2-1; D perhaps matches TRBD1 (5 bases). Per the germline V gene, CDR1 is SGHSN and CDR2 is HYEKVE. Between the trimmed V and J ends, which lost 1 base and 7 bases, there was a span of 10 bases. This CDR3 has 13 amino acids. CDR3 DNA (partial): TGTGCCAGCTCTCTAACAGGCTGGGCTGAGCAGTTC. Translating gives CASSLTGWAEQF. The entire CDR3 protein is CASSLTGWAEQFF. Variable domain in full (rest from reference TRBV12-1 and TRBJ2-1): DSGVVQSPRHIIKEKGGRSVLTCIPISGHSNVVWYQQTLGKELKFLIQHYEKVERDKGFLPSRFSVQQFDDYHSEMNMSALELEDSAMYFCASSLTGWAEQFFGPGTRLTVL.

About this clone: Genes and germline are mouse. The read ends 1 residue before the CDR3 terminus; that terminus is restored from the germline J gene. J is TRBJ2-2 and V is TRBV2; D possibly corresponds to TRBD1 (5 bases). CDR1 is LGHNA and CDR2 is YSYQKL in the germline V gene. This CDR3 is built from 14 residues. V was cut by 6 bases and J by 0 bases, with 8 bases left in between. The part of the CDR3 DNA that was read is TGTGCCAGCAGTCAGGGATCAAACACCGGGCAGCTCTAC. Translating it yields CASSQGSNTGQLY. The full CDR3 sequence reads CASSQGSNTGQLYF.

Of note for this clone: The gene symbols are mouse symbols. CDR3 residues: CASSQGVSNERLFF. The sequenced part of the CDR3 DNA is TGTGCCAGCAGTCAGGGGGTTTCCAACGAAAGATTATTT. The chain has TRBV13-1 and TRBJ1-4, with 7 bases identical to TRBD1. The CDR3 goes on 1 residue after the read ends, and that part is filled in from the germline J gene. The CDR3 loop spans 14 amino acids. V trimming: 4 bases; J trimming: 0 bases; junction bases outside the gene matches: 0. Germline loops: CDR1 NSHNY, CDR2 SYGAGN.

To note about this clone: The gene names here belong to mouse. The CDR3 bases that were read are TGTGCCAGCAGCCAAGCCGGGACAGAAAACACCTTGTAC. It encodes CASSQAGTENTLY. The CDR3 as a whole reads CASSQAGTENTLYF. This chain uses TRBV5 with TRBJ2-4, with TRBD1 matching 7 bases. The read comes to an end 1 residue before the CDR3 does, leaving the germline J gene to fill in the end. The CDR3 runs to 14 residues. Germline CDR1 is LGHNA and CDR2 is YNLKQL (reference sequence). V was clipped by 1 base and J by 4 bases; unmatched bases: 2.

Worth noting for this clone: Gene labels here are mouse ones. The read stops 1 residue short of the end of the CDR3; the missing end is completed from the germline J gene. J is TRBJ2-5 and V is TRBV5, with 7 positions matching TRBD1. This CDR3 is built from 14 residues. The V gene's germline CDR1 is LGHNA and CDR2 YNLKQL (reference sequence). V dropped 4 bases and J dropped 4; count of bases not matched to a gene: 5. The sequenced part of the CDR3 DNA is TGTGCCAGCAGCCCCCGGGACAGTAAAGACACCCAGTAC. It codes for CASSPRDSKDTQY. From start to end, the CDR3 is CASSPRDSKDTQYF.

A note on this clone: Mouse gene names and germline throughout. The read terminates 1 residue before the CDR3 end, so the remaining end is supplied by the germline J gene. The chain recombines TRBV5 with TRBJ2-7; 9 nucleotides match TRBD2. After removal of 2 bases from V and 3 bases from J, the junction contained 5 bases not matched to a gene. The length of the CDR3 is 15 residues. CDR1 LGHNA and CDR2 YNLKQL come from the germline V gene (reference sequence). The CDR3 sequence is CASSQPGTGSYEQYF. The DNA read from the CDR3 is TGTGCCAGCAGCCAACCCGGGACTGGGAGCTATGAACAGTAC.

Concerning this clone itself: Mouse gene names apply. Read coverage stops 1 residue before the CDR3 terminus; the germline J gene supplies the remainder. V gene TRBV3 combines with J gene TRBJ1-5, with a tentative D call TRBD1 (6 bases). Trimming took off 5 bases at V and 9 bases at J, with 8 bases between the two ends. Germline CDR1 reads SNHLY; CDR2 reads FYNGKV (reference sequence). This CDR3 has 11 amino acids. The part of the CDR3 DNA that was read is TGTGCCAGCAGCCTAGGGGGGGCTCCGCTT. Amino acid sequence: CASSLGGAPL. In full, the CDR3 is CASSLGGAPLF.

With respect to this clone: Gene names and germline match the mouse. The read ends 1 residue before the CDR3 terminus; that terminus is restored from the germline J gene. The chain is built from TRBV13-1 and TRBJ2-4; D perhaps matches TRBD1 (5 bases). There are 13 residues in the CDR3. V lost 1 base and J lost 4, with 7 bases in between. Germline V gene lookup returns CDR1 NSHNY and CDR2 SYGAGN. CDR3 bases read: TGTGCCAGCAGTGATTGGACAAAAAACACCTTGTAC. Encoded protein: CASSDWTKNTLY. The entire CDR3 is CASSDWTKNTLYF.

A word on this clone: Gene names and germline refer to mouse. The read terminates 1 residue before the CDR3 end, so the remaining end is supplied by the germline J gene. J is TRBJ2-2 and V is TRBV13-2; D is perhaps TRBD2 (5 bases). The CDR3 has 13 amino acids. The germline V gene has CDR1 NNHNN and CDR2 SYGAGS (reference sequence). Trimming pared 3 bases from V and 6 bases from J, leaving 9 bases between. This CDR3 is CASGGLTSGQLYF. The DNA read from the CDR3 is TGTGCCAGCGGTGGACTGACTTCCGGGCAGCTCTAC.

With respect to this clone: Gene names follow the mouse nomenclature. Read sequence stops 1 residue before the CDR3 end, and the germline J gene provides the missing end. The chain has TRBV13-2 and TRBJ2-3; TRBD2 matches at 8 bases. The CDR3 has 16 residues. Germline trimming cut 1 base from V and 0 bases from J; bases unmatched to any gene: 4. Germline V CDR1 and CDR2: NNHNN, SYGAGS (reference sequence). The CDR3: CASGDPLGASAETLYF. The CDR3 bases that were read are TGTGCCAGCGGTGATCCACTGGGGGCGAGTGCAGAAACGCTGTAT.

This clone has only one observation. Here the gene names and germline are mouse. The CDR3 end falls 1 residue outside the read, so it is completed with the germline J gene. The rearrangement links TRBV4 to TRBJ2-4; D possibly corresponds to TRBD2 (5 bases). The germline V gene has CDR1 LGHDT and CDR2 YNNKQL (reference sequence). V lost 4 bases and J lost 0, with 8 bases in between. CDR3 size: 14 residues. CDR3 sequence reads: CASSFWASQNTLYF. The DNA read from the CDR3 is TGTGCCAGCAGCTTCTGGGCTAGTCAAAACACCTTGTAC.

About this clone: The genes are named according to mouse. The read halts 1 residue ahead of the CDR3 end, with the missing end drawn from the germline J gene. This chain uses TRBV17 with TRBJ2-5; TRBD2 might be the D (7 bases). The CDR3 consists of 13 residues. The ends were cut back, 4 bases at V and 6 bases at J, with 11 bases in the middle. Germline V gives CDR1 MNHDT, CDR2 YYDKIL. This chain's CDR3 is CASSKGGVDTQYF. The CDR3 bases that were read are TGTGCTAGCAGTAAGGGGGGCGTTGACACCCAGTAC.

As regards this clone: Gene names are mouse gene names. The sequenced fragment ends 1 residue before the CDR3 boundary, so the rest is inferred from the germline J gene. The V gene is TRBV19, the J gene TRBJ1-1; possible D gene TRBD1, 5 bases. The CDR3 consists of 14 residues. The ends were cut back, 2 bases at V and 2 bases at J, with 10 bases in the middle. The germline V gene has CDR1 FNHDT and CDR2 SITEND (reference sequence). CDR3 residues: CASSMETANTEVFF. The part of the CDR3 DNA that was read is TGTGCCAGCAGTATGGAGACAGCTAACACAGAAGTCTTC.

This clone was detected once. Gene names refer to mouse genes. The read halts 1 residue ahead of the CDR3 end, with the missing end drawn from the germline J gene. The chain carries TRBV13-2 and TRBJ2-2, with 9 bases aligning to TRBD2. The CDR3 extends over 17 amino acids. Germline assignment: CDR1 NNHNN and CDR2 SYGAGS (reference sequence). The ends lost 4 bases at V and 0 bases at J; junction bases unmatched: 7. CDR3: CASGPPTGGANTGQLYF. CDR3 bases read: TGTGCCAGCGGTCCTCCGACTGGGGGAGCAAACACCGGGCAGCTCTAC.

A remark on this clone: Gene names refer to mouse genes. The read ends 1 residue shy of where the CDR3 ends; the end is completed using the germline J gene. This chain joins TRBV13-1 and TRBJ2-7; 9 nucleotides match TRBD2. CDR3 length equals 16 residues. The V gene end was trimmed by 0 bases and the J gene end by 0 bases; junction bases not matched to a gene: 4. The germline V gene has CDR1 NSHNY and CDR2 SYGAGN. The CDR3 spells CASSDAPGGVSYEQYF. The sequenced CDR3 bases are TGTGCCAGCAGTGATGCACCTGGGGGGGTCTCCTATGAACAGTAC.

As to this clone: Mouse gene names and germline throughout. The read finishes 1 residue shy of the CDR3 end, and the germline J gene is used to complete it. V and J are TRBV24 and TRBJ2-5; D is unclear. In germline, CDR1 is KGHTA, CDR2 FRNEEI. The length of the CDR3 is 13 residues. With 4 bases removed from V and 0 bases from J, the gap between germline ends came to 5 bases. The CDR3 DNA, read in part, is TGTGCCAGCAGTCAACAGAACCAAGACACCCAGTAC. It encodes CASSQQNQDTQY. The CDR3 as a whole reads CASSQQNQDTQYF.